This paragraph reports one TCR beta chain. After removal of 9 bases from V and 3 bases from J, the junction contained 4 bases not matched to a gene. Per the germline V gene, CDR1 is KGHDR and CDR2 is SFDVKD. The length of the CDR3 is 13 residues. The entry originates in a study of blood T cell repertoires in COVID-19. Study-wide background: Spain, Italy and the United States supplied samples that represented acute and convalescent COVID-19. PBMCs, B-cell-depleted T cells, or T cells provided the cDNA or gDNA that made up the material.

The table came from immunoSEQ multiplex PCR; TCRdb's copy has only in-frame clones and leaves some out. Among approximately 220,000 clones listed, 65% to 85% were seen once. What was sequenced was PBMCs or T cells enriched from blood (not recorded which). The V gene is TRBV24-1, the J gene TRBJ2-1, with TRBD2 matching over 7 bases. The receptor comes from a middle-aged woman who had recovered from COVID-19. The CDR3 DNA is TGTGCCACCGGACCGGGGGGCTACAATGAGCAGTTCTTC. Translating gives CATGPGGYNEQFF.